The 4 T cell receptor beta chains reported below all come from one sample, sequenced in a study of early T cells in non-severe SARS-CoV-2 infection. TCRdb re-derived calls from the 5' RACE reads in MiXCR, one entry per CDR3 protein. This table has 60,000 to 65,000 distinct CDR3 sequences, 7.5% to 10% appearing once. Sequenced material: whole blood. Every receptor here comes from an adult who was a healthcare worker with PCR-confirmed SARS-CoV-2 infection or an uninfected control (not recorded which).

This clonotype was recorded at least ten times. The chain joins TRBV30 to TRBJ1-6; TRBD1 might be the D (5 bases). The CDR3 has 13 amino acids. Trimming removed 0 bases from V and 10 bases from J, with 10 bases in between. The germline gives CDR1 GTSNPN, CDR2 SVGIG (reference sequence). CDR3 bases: TGTGCCTGGAGTGTAGAGGGACTCTCACCCCTCCACTTT. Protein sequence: CAWSVEGLSPLHF. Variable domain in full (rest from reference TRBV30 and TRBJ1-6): SQTIHQWPATLVQPVGSPLSLECTVEGTSNPNLYWYRQAAGRGLQLLFYSVGIGQISSEVPQNLSASRPQDRQFILSSKKLLLSDSGFYLCAWSVEGLSPLHFGNGTRLTVT.

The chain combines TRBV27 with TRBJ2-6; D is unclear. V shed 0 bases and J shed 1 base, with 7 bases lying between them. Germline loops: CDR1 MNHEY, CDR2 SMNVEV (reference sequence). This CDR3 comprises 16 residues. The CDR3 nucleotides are TGTGCCAGCAGTTTATCGATGGGGTCTGGGGCCAACGTCCTGACTTTC. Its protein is CASSLSMGSGANVLTF.

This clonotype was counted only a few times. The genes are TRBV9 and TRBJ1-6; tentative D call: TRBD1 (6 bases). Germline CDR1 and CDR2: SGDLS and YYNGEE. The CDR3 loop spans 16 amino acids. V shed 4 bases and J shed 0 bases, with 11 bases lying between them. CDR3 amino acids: CASSRRQDSYNSPLHF. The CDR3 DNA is TGTGCCAGCAGCAGACGACAGGACTCCTATAATTCACCCCTCCACTTT.

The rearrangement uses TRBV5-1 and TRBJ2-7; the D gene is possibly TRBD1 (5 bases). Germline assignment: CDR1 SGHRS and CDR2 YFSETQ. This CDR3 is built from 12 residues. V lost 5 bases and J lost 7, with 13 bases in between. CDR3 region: CASRDTLGEQYV. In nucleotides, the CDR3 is TGCGCCAGCAGGGACACATTGGGTGAGCAGTACGTC.